The rows below give T cell receptor beta chains drawn from one sample of a study of tumour-infiltrating T cells in Burkitt lymphoma. TCRdb's copy holds only in-frame clones and misses some; the assay was immunoSEQ multiplex PCR. The data contain tens of thousands of clones, 31% of them singletons. The sample taken for sequencing was tumor tissue. The source of these receptors is a human donor with Burkitt lymphoma. Each CDR3 is given with its conserved first and last residue. Fields, in order: J gene, V gene, D gene, CDR3 length, clone size, CDR3 protein, CDR3 DNA. A D gene is named only where the DNA matches it firmly. Clone size is given for some rows only: seen once, a few or many times, or a class if the clone is expanded.

j_call: TRBJ2-2; v_call: TRBV19; d_call: -; cdr3_length: 16; clone_size: -; cdr3_aa: CASIGPRGIDTGELFF; cdr3_nt: TGTGCCAGTATAGGGCCGAGGGGGATTGACACCGGGGAGCTGTTTTTT
j_call: TRBJ1-3; v_call: TRBV6-5; d_call: TRBD1; cdr3_length: 16; clone_size: few; cdr3_aa: CASSFTTGGNGNTIYF; cdr3_nt: TGTGCCAGCAGTTTCACGACAGGGGGAAATGGAAACACCATATATTTT
j_call: TRBJ2-7; v_call: TRBV11-3; d_call: -; cdr3_length: 13; clone_size: -; cdr3_aa: CASSLGASYEQYF; cdr3_nt: TGTGCCAGCAGCCTAGGAGCATCCTACGAGCAGTACTTC
j_call: TRBJ2-4; v_call: TRBV9; d_call: -; cdr3_length: 19; clone_size: medium-sized; cdr3_aa: CATRNKGRGALGAKNIQYF; cdr3_nt: TGTGCCACCAGGAACAAAGGGAGAGGTGCCCTCGGGGCCAAAAACATTCAGTACTTC
j_call: TRBJ1-6; v_call: TRBV10-3; d_call: TRBD1; cdr3_length: 14; clone_size: few; cdr3_aa: CAISRQGEGSPLHF; cdr3_nt: TGTGCCATCAGCCGACAGGGGGAGGGTTCACCCCTCCACTTT
j_call: TRBJ2-3; v_call: TRBV5-1; d_call: TRBD2; cdr3_length: 15; clone_size: -; cdr3_aa: CASRRSGEGTDTQYF; cdr3_nt: TGCGCCAGCAGAAGAAGCGGGGAAGGTACAGATACGCAGTATTTT
j_call: TRBJ2-1; v_call: TRBV19; d_call: TRBD2; cdr3_length: 16; clone_size: -; cdr3_aa: CASSPRGGGGNYEQFF; cdr3_nt: TGTGCCAGTAGTCCCAGGGGCGGGGGGGGCAATTATGAGCAGTTCTTC
j_call: TRBJ1-1; v_call: TRBV6-1; d_call: -; cdr3_length: 14; clone_size: -; cdr3_aa: CASSPRAIGGEAFF; cdr3_nt: TGTGCCAGCAGTCCCCGGGCCATAGGGGGTGAAGCTTTCTTT
j_call: TRBJ2-5; v_call: TRBV14; d_call: TRBD1; cdr3_length: 16; clone_size: -; cdr3_aa: CASSQSPWTGFGTQYF; cdr3_nt: TGTGCCAGCAGCCAATCCCCGTGGACAGGCTTCGGGACCCAGTACTTC
j_call: TRBJ2-2; v_call: TRBV25-1; d_call: -; cdr3_length: 16; clone_size: -; cdr3_aa: CASSTRGAPTAGELFF; cdr3_nt: TGTGCCAGCAGTACCCGAGGCGCCCCAACGGCCGGGGAGCTGTTTTTT
j_call: TRBJ1-2; v_call: TRBV6-6; d_call: -; cdr3_length: 11; clone_size: few; cdr3_aa: CASSSLESYTF; cdr3_nt: TGTGCCAGCAGCTCTTTGGAGAGCTACACCTTC
j_call: TRBJ2-2; v_call: TRBV7-2; d_call: TRBD2; cdr3_length: 15; clone_size: few; cdr3_aa: CASRTGTTNTGELFF; cdr3_nt: TGTGCCAGCAGAACCGGGACTACGAACACCGGGGAGCTGTTTTTT
j_call: TRBJ1-2; v_call: TRBV29-1; d_call: -; cdr3_length: 12; clone_size: few; cdr3_aa: CSAVDPNYGYTF; cdr3_nt: TGCAGCGCAGTCGACCCCAACTATGGCTACACCTTC
j_call: TRBJ2-4; v_call: TRBV15; d_call: TRBD1; cdr3_length: 12; clone_size: -; cdr3_aa: CATAGGRDIQYF; cdr3_nt: TGTGCCACCGCAGGGGGCAGGGACATTCAGTACTTC
j_call: TRBJ1-6; v_call: TRBV7-9; d_call: TRBD1; cdr3_length: 15; clone_size: -; cdr3_aa: CASSPNRGLDSPLHF; cdr3_nt: TGTGCCAGCAGCCCCAACAGGGGGCTTGATTCACCCCTCCACTTT
j_call: TRBJ2-3; v_call: TRBV7-2; d_call: -; cdr3_length: 16; clone_size: -; cdr3_aa: CASSLAGGGIADTQYF; cdr3_nt: TGTGCCAGCAGCTTAGCTGGGGGCGGAATTGCAGATACGCAGTATTTT
j_call: TRBJ1-1; v_call: TRBV11-3; d_call: -; cdr3_length: 13; clone_size: -; cdr3_aa: CASSSDTNTEAFF; cdr3_nt: TGTGCCAGCAGCTCGGACACGAACACTGAAGCTTTCTTT
j_call: TRBJ1-2; v_call: TRBV19; d_call: TRBD1; cdr3_length: 14; clone_size: -; cdr3_aa: CASQPGQTNYGYTF; cdr3_nt: TGTGCCAGTCAACCGGGACAGACTAACTATGGCTACACCTTC
j_call: TRBJ2-7; v_call: TRBV30; d_call: -; cdr3_length: 13; clone_size: -; cdr3_aa: CAWSEGRSYEQYF; cdr3_nt: TGTGCCTGGAGTGAGGGACGCTCCTACGAGCAGTACTTC
j_call: TRBJ1-4; v_call: TRBV15; d_call: -; cdr3_length: 15; clone_size: -; cdr3_aa: CATSREPPSLEKLFF; cdr3_nt: TGTGCCACCAGCAGAGAGCCACCGTCACTGGAAAAACTGTTTTTT
j_call: TRBJ2-7; v_call: TRBV15; d_call: -; cdr3_length: 13; clone_size: -; cdr3_aa: CATSRGGLNEQYF; cdr3_nt: TGTGCCACCAGCAGAGGGGGTTTAAACGAGCAGTACTTC
j_call: TRBJ1-2; v_call: TRBV5-6; d_call: -; cdr3_length: 15; clone_size: -; cdr3_aa: CASSQDVTPNYGYTF; cdr3_nt: TGTGCCAGCAGCCAGGACGTCACGCCAAACTATGGCTACACCTTC
j_call: TRBJ2-5; v_call: TRBV6-1; d_call: -; cdr3_length: 10; clone_size: few; cdr3_aa: CASSEAIRYF; cdr3_nt: TGTGCCAGCAGTGAAGCAATTAGGTACTTC
j_call: TRBJ1-2; v_call: TRBV18; d_call: TRBD1; cdr3_length: 14; clone_size: -; cdr3_aa: CASSPQDRGRGYTF; cdr3_nt: TGTGCCAGCTCACCACAAGACAGGGGGCGCGGCTACACCTTC